A selection of T cell receptor beta chains follows, all from one sample in a study of blood T cell repertoires in COVID-19. Using immunoSEQ multiplex PCR, the repertoire was profiled, and TCRdb retains in-frame clones only, with some absent. Of under 300,000 clones in the sample, approximately 85% are singletons; the top ten hold approximately 10%. What was sequenced was peripheral blood. These receptors came from a woman aged 70-85 years with acute or convalescent COVID-19. Both conserved end residues are part of each CDR3. A D gene is named only where the DNA matches it firmly. A row's size may be missing; if present it is once, few, many or a size class.

CDR3nt | CDR3aa | v_gene | len | d_gene | abundance | j_gene
TGTGCCAGTAGTATTTGGGACAGGGTCGGCTACACCTTC | CASSIWDRVGYTF | TRBV19 | 13 | TRBD1 | - | TRBJ1-2
TGTGCCAGCAGTCCCGACTGGTACAATGAGCAGTTCTTC | CASSPDWYNEQFF | TRBV7-3 | 13 | - | - | TRBJ2-1
TGTGCCAGCAGCATCGGGGGGAACACTGAAGCTTTCTTT | CASSIGGNTEAFF | TRBV12-3/TRBV12-4 | 13 | - | - | TRBJ1-1
TGTGCCAGCAGCTTAGACAGGCCTGGAAACACCATATATTTT | CASSLDRPGNTIYF | TRBV7-8 | 14 | - | - | TRBJ1-3
TGTGCCAGCAGCCACACCCAGGCGAAAGAAAAACTGTTTTTT | CASSHTQAKEKLFF | TRBV3-1/TRBV3-2 | 14 | - | - | TRBJ1-4
TGTGCCAGCAGCCAAGATTTCGCTGCGGGGGCGTTCTATGGCTACACCTTC | CASSQDFAAGAFYGYTF | TRBV3-1/TRBV3-2 | 17 | - | few | TRBJ1-2
TGTGCCAGCTCACCCCGAGACAGGGGCTACGAGCAGTACTTC | CASSPRDRGYEQYF | TRBV18 | 14 | TRBD1 | - | TRBJ2-7
TGTGCCAGCTCACCCGGGGGGGAAGAGACCCAGTACTTC | CASSPGGEETQYF | TRBV18 | 13 | TRBD2 | - | TRBJ2-5
TGTGCCAGCAGTTACTTCGCGGAGGCCGGAAACACCATATATTTT | CASSYFAEAGNTIYF | TRBV6-5 | 15 | - | - | TRBJ1-3
TGTGCCAGCAGCTTTAGTGCGAGGGGGACACCGACTTTCTTT | CASSFSARGTPTFF | TRBV7-2 | 14 | - | - | TRBJ1-1
TGCAGCGCCGACAGGGCGGGTGGCTACACCTTC | CSADRAGGYTF | TRBV29-1 | 11 | TRBD1 | - | TRBJ1-2
TGTGCCAGCAGCACGGGGAGCCCCATTGAAGCAGATACGCAGTATTTT | CASSTGSPIEADTQYF | TRBV11-2 | 16 | - | once | TRBJ2-3